This T cell receptor (beta chain) comes out of a study of regulatory T cells in long-lasting Graves disease. Time point indicated: newly diagnosed GD, antithyroid drugs for less than 3 months. Preparation of the TCR library used RNA extracted from PBMCs. Germline loops: CDR1 KGHDR, CDR2 SFDVKD. J gave up 3 bases and V 0 bases, and 8 bases lay outside the gene matches. This CDR3 region has 20 residues. Sequencing libraries for TCR beta were prepared with iRepertoire HTBI primers and Arm-PCR of CDR3 regions. Via MiXCR, TCRdb re-called the multiplex PCR reads, giving one row per CDR3 protein. Among hundreds of thousands of distinct CDR3 sequences, approximately 15% were seen once, and the ten largest hold 10%. In addition, the sample was reused for a study of T cells in Graves' hyperthyroidism and ophthalmopathy. As that study records: Primed by the HTBI set, a first-round RT-PCR was run on the TCR CDR3.

Sequences were derived from peripheral blood mononuclear cells (PBMCs), sampled at new diagnosis, from a patient treated with antithyroid drugs. This chain joins TRBV24-1 and TRBJ2-3, with TRBD2 matching over 16 bases. This receptor was identified in a man under 40 with Graves disease. CDR3 protein: CATSDLEPPGLAGGTDTQYF. Here the CDR3 DNA reads TGTGCCACCAGTGATTTGGAGCCCCCGGGACTAGCGGGAGGGACAGATACGCAGTATTTT.